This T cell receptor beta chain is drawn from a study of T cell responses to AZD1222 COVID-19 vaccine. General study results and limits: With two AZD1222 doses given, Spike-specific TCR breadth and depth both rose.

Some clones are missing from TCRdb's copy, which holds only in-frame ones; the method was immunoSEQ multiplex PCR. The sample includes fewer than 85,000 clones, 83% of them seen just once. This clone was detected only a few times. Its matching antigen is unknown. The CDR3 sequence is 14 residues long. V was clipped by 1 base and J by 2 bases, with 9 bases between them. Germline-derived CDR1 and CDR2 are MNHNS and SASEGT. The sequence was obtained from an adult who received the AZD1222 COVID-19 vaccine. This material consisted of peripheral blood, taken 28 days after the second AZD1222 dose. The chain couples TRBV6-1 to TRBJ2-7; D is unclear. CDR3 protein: CASSEGPATYEQYF. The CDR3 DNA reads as TGTGCCAGCAGTGAAGGCCCAGCTACCTACGAGCAGTACTTC.